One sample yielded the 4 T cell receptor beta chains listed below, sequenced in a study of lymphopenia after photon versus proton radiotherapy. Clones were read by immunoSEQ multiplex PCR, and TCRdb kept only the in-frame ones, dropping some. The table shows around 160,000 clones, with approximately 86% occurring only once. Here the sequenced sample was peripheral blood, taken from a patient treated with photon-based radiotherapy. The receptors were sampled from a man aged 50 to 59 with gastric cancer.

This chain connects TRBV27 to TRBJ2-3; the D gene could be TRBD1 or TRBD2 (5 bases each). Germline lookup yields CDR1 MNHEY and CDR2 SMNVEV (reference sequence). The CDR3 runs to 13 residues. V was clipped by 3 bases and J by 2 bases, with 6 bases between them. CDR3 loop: CASSFGTTDTQYF. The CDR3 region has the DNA TGTGCCAGCAGTTTCGGGACCACAGATACGCAGTATTTT.

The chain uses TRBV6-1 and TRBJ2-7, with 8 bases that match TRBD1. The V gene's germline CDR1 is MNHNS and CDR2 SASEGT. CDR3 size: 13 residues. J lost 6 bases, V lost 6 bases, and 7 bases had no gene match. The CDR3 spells CASRTGVGSEQYF. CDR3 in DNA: TGTGCCAGCAGGACAGGGGTAGGAAGCGAGCAGTACTTC.

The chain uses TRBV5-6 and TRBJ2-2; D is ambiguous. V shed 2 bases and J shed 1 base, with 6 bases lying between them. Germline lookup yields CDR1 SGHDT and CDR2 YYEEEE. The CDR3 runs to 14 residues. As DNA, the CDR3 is TGTGCCAGCAGCTTAGCAGGGAACACCGGGGAGCTGTTTTTT. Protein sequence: CASSLAGNTGELFF.

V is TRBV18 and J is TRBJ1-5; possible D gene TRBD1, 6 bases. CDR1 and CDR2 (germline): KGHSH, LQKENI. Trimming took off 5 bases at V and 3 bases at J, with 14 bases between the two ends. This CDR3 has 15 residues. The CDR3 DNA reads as TGTGCCAGCTCAGATTCGGCAGGGGACAATCAGCCCCAGCATTTT. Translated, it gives CASSDSAGDNQPQHF.